Listed here is a single TCR beta chain. This clonotype was seen ten or more times. No cognate antigen has been identified for it. Base quality data are lacking; no much larger clone is found one base away. The data derive from a study of naive and memory T cell subsets (dated by TCRdb to about 2017). Background for the entire study: The study applied an open-source, UMI-based TCR alpha and beta sequencing pipeline to sorted naive and memory peripheral blood T cell subsets. The results of the functional CMV T cell responses matched the IgG serology results in every case. RNA was DNase-treated and reverse transcribed with TCR constant-region primers, mostly using SuperScript III. Summary of the overall study and its limitations: Clonotypes were defined as single alpha or beta chain sequences, not paired alpha/beta receptors. Following error correction, more than 95% of naive TCR sequences occurred only once, which made naive abundance distributions much steeper than those of memory subsets. The abundance of TCRs followed a power law with an exponent that differed between naive and memory subsets yet stayed consistent across the three individuals. RNA-based TCR counts may be affected by expression changes linked to T cell activation and differentiation. The repertoire findings for the naive and memory subsets could not be validated, as no ground truth was available. In both CD4 and CD8 cells, going from naive through CM, EM and EMRA, the Gini index went up while Shannon and inverse Simpson diversity went down.

Libraries came from UMI-ligation and nested PCR. The beta constant-region primer consisted of an equimolar mixture of two oligonucleotides that together covered TRBC1 and TRBC2. A single-stranded oligonucleotide bearing the SP2 primer plus a 12-nucleotide UMI was ligated onto the 3' end of the cDNA by T4 RNA ligase 1. The ligated cDNA went through four rounds of PCR with nested alpha and beta constant-region primers together with the SP2 primer. Incubation of the ligation reaction lasted roughly 18-25 hours at 16 degrees C. PCR2 was usually performed as a SYBR Green qPCR and halted at a preset threshold so that over-amplification would not occur. Apart from the first purification, every purification step used Agencourt AMPure XP magnetic beads. Library amounts were measured by Qubit and library quality was assessed on a TapeStation, where the main peak was expected at around 650 bp. The pooled libraries were sequenced on an Illumina MiSeq using v2 2x251 paired-end kits, which usually yielded roughly 1-2 million reads per sample. Libraries were pooled at around 4 nM per sample, and roughly 4.5-7.5% PhiX was added to improve cluster recognition. The original methods were these. FASTQ reads processed by Demultiplexor were assigned V and J genes by Decombinator through tag matching that tolerated a single base-pair mismatch. By using UMIs, Collapsinator corrected both sequencing errors and the frequency errors caused by PCR heterogeneity. TCRs were translated and CDR3s were extracted from the conserved cysteine to the FGXG phenylalanine by CDR3Translator, with non-productive sequences being flagged. Gini, Shannon entropy and inverse Simpson indices were calculated on repertoires that had been subsampled to equal numbers of UMI-defined TCRs. Power-law fits to clonotype abundance distributions were performed by maximum likelihood within the linear range. On one naive CD8 sample, the pipeline and MIGEC gave similar UMI counts, unique TCR numbers and clonal distributions. The repertoires were searched for about 7,300 CMV-associated CDR3 sequences that had been compiled from VDJdb and a published dataset. TCRdb reanalyzed the raw reads on its own, using fastp at Q25 for trimming and MiXCR for clone calling, and kept in-frame beta chains. Rows matching on CDR3 protein sequence are summarized as one entry with the most common DNA and genes. These V and J calls originate from TCRdb's pipeline instead of the authors' own analysis. In this sample the table shows 32,000 or so distinct CDR3 sequences, about 14% of which occur a single time. The ten most abundant clones make up under 25% of the sample.

From the cysteine up to the phenylalanine, the CDR3 has a length of 16 residues. Just the 48-base CDR3 DNA is kept, in frame starting at base 1. Taken from the germline V gene, the CDR1 and CDR2 loops are SQVTM and ANQGSEA. From V the trimming removes 6 bases and from J it removes 6 bases, while the gene matches leave 12 bases of the junction unaccounted for. Separate amplification of TCR alpha and beta chain libraries was performed from the second PCR step onward. Donor CMV status was determined by IFNgamma production from CD4+ T cells after overnight stimulation of fresh PBMCs with CMV viral lysate. Using Miltenyi beads, CD4 T cells were first positively selected, and CD8 T cells were then positively selected from the CD4-negative fraction. Cells stained for CD3, CD4, CD8, CD45RA, CD27 and a live/dead dye were sorted on a BD Aria II into four subsets by CD45RA and CD27. For sorting, CD45RA-CD27- cells were defined as effector memory cells, while CD45RA+CD27- cells were defined as EMRA cells. A few healthy volunteers provided blood, and each donor's sample was split into CD4 and CD8 T cells and then further divided into four differentiation subsets. Around 130 ml of peripheral blood was drawn per donor, and PBMC were isolated by Ficoll-Paque PLUS density-gradient centrifugation. Sorted cells were lysed in RLT buffer, after which RNA was extracted using a Qiagen RNeasy kit and stored at -80 degrees C.

The material sequenced was effector memory CD4+ T cells from blood. The cell subset or site label for this specimen denotes: effector memory, CD45RA- CD27-. The chain is encoded by TRBV29-1 joined to TRBJ2-1; 12 junctional bases match TRBD2. The TCR sequence derives from a human donor in good health. This receptor carries the CDR3 CSVGGGGLAGTNEQFF. The nucleotide sequence reads TGCAGCGTGGGGGGGGGTGGACTAGCGGGAACCAATGAGCAGTTCTTC.